This TCR beta chain was obtained from a study of blood T cell repertoires in COVID-19. Study-level background: From T cells, B-cell-depleted T cells, or PBMCs came the material, which was cDNA or gDNA.

The data were produced by immunoSEQ multiplex PCR, yet TCRdb's version contains in-frame clones alone and is incomplete. In the table there are 200,000 or so clones, 65% to 90% of which are singletons. Sample: PBMCs or T cells enriched from blood (not recorded which). The sequence came from a woman between 40 and 50 years old with acute COVID-19.

The CDR3 region has the DNA TGTGCCAGTACTGCAGGGCCCGTTGATGAAAAACTGTTTTTT. Protein product: CASTAGPVDEKLFF. This sequence joins TRBV19 and TRBJ1-4, with D tentatively TRBD1 (5 bases). Trimming stripped 7 bases from V and 6 bases from J, with 15 bases between. The length of the CDR3 is 14 residues. Germline CDR1 LNHDA, CDR2 SQIVND (reference sequence).